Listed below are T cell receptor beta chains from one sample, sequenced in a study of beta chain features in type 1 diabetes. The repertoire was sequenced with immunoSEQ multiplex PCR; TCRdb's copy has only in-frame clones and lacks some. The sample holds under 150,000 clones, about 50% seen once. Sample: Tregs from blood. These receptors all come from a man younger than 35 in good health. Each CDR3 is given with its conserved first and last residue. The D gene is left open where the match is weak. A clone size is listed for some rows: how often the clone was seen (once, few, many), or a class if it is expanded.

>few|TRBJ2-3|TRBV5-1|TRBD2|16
CASSLAPAGGPDTQYF
TGCGCCAGCAGCTTGGCCCCAGCGGGAGGGCCCGATACGCAGTATTTT
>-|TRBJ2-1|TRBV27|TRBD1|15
CASSFGTGPYNEQFF
TGTGCCAGCAGTTTCGGGACAGGGCCCTACAATGAGCAGTTCTTC
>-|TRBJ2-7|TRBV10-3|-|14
CAISPVGRAYEQYF
TGTGCCATCAGTCCAGTGGGCAGAGCCTACGAGCAGTACTTC
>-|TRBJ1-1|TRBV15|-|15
CATSRFVGMNTEAFF
TGTGCCACCAGCAGGTTCGTCGGGATGAACACTGAAGCTTTCTTT
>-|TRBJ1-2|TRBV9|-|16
CASSDAPAGRGYGYTF
TGTGCCAGCAGCGACGCCCCGGCAGGTAGGGGCTATGGCTACACCTTC
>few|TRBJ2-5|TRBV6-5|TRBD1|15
CASSSPGTGRETQYF
TGTGCCAGCAGTTCCCCCGGGACAGGGCGAGAGACCCAGTACTTC
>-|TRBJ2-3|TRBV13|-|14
CASSGGTLSDTQYF
TGTGCCAGCAGCGGCGGGACTCTCTCAGATACGCAGTATTTT
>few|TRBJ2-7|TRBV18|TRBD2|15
CASSPPAGAALEQYF
TGTGCCAGCTCACCACCCGCGGGAGCCGCGCTCGAGCAGTACTTC
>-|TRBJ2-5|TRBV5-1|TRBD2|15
CASSLKREGGETQYF
TGCGCCAGCAGCTTGAAGCGGGAGGGTGGAGAGACCCAGTACTTC
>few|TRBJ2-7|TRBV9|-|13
CASSVGGRGEQYF
TGTGCCAGCAGCGTAGGGGGGCGTGGGGAGCAGTACTTC
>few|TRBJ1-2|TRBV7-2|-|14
CASILWGQDYGYTF
TGTGCCAGCATCCTTTGGGGGCAGGACTATGGCTACACCTTC
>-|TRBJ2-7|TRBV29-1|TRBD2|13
CSVEYSGRYEQYF
TGCAGCGTTGAGTATAGCGGGAGATACGAGCAGTACTTC
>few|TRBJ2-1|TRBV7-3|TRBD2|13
CASSLMGGSEQFF
TGTGCCAGCAGCTTAATGGGGGGGAGTGAGCAGTTCTTC
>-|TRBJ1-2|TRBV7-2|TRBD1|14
CASSLRGQTDGYTF
TGTGCCAGCAGCTTAAGGGGACAGACAGATGGCTACACCTTC
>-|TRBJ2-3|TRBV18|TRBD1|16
CASSQTPGQTTDTQYF
TGTGCCAGCTCCCAAACACCGGGACAGACCACAGATACGCAGTATTTT
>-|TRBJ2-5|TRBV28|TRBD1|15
CASSLITGGSMAQYF
TGTGCCAGCAGTTTAATAACAGGGGGAAGTATGGCCCAGTACTTC
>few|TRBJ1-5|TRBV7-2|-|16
CASSLGRRRINQPQHF
TGTGCCAGCAGCTTAGGTCGTCGGCGGATCAATCAGCCCCAGCATTTT
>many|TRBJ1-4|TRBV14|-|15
CASSRGDRSREKLFF
TGTGCCAGCAGCCGGGGAGACAGGTCGAGAGAAAAACTGTTTTTT
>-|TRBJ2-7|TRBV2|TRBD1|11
CASSFDRGRSF
TGTGCCAGCAGTTTTGACAGGGGTCGGAGCTTC
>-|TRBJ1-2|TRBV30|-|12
CAWSFGSYGYTF
TGTGCCTGGAGTTTCGGGTCCTATGGCTACACCTTC